This T cell receptor (beta chain) was observed in a study of T-cell reconstitution after alpha-beta-depleted transplantation in children. Whole-study findings and limits: For some patients, TCRbeta diversity was high at day 60 because of recipient T cells and thymic progenitors that survived. In patients about two months after transplant, alpha-beta T cells reportedly arose from several hundred expanded graft clones. The authors attributed T-cell counts and diversity one year after transplant mostly to newly produced T cells.

The trim removed 6 bases at V and 10 bases at J, leaving 2 bases unmatched. Germline assignment: CDR1 DFQATT and CDR2 SNEGSKA (reference sequence). The CDR3 extends over 12 amino acids. There are many counts of this clonotype. Its target is not known. Unique molecular identifiers were used to barcode this TCRbeta library. In TCRdb, the PCR reads were re-called with MiXCR into one record per CDR3 protein. The table includes roughly 160,000 distinct CDR3 sequences, around 10% detected once. This sequence joins TRBV20-1 and TRBJ1-6; 11 positions match TRBD1. The clonotype originates from a boy aged 2-15 years with acute myeloid leukemia, due to receive a stem cell transplant. This material consisted of PBMCs, taken before TCRalphabeta/CD19-depleted stem cell transplant. CDR3 bases: TGCAGTGCCTGGGACAGGGGGTCACCCCTCCACTTT. It codes for CSAWDRGSPLHF.